What follows is one T cell receptor beta chain and its context. The antigen is undetermined. The libraries were made with immunoSEQ version 4 in survey mode. Each sample used up to about 1 ug genomic DNA diluted to around 10 ng/uL. TCRdb keeps only in-frame clones here, not all; method: immunoSEQ multiplex PCR. The sample lists just over 7,500 clones, approximately 60% occurring once. Lysates of CMV-infected fibroblasts at 10 ug/mL stimulated these cells. Sorting of responding CD4+ T cells relied on upregulated CD40 ligand together with CD69. This sample is drawn from a study of persistence of HIV-infected CD4 T cells. The overall study: A median of around 8 years of suppressive ART preceded sampling. Study-level results: Within sorted populations, more oligoclonal TCRs accompanied more oligoclonal proviruses. Degenerate expanded CDR3beta sequences were enriched among CMV- and Gag-responding cells.

Germline CDR1 reads SGHVS; CDR2 reads FNYEAQ. V was cut by 1 base and J by 5 bases, with 5 bases left in between. The CDR3 covers 13 residues. The chain carries TRBV7-6 and TRBJ2-2; D remains unclear. The material was CD4+ T cells sorted from PBMCs after 18-hour stimulation, obtained from a patient who received antiretroviral therapy. The receptor was isolated from an adult man with HIV who was CMV-seropositive. CDR3 DNA: TGTGCCAGCAGCTTAGAAGCAACCGGGGAGCTGTTTTTT. This translates into CASSLEATGELFF. The full variable domain, rest sourced from reference TRBV7-6 and TRBJ2-2, is GAGVSQSPRYKVTKRGQDVALRCDPISGHVSLYWYRQALGQGPEFLTYFNYEAQQDKSGLPNDRFSAERPEGSISTLTIQRTEQRDSAMYRCASSLEATGELFFGEGSRLTVL.